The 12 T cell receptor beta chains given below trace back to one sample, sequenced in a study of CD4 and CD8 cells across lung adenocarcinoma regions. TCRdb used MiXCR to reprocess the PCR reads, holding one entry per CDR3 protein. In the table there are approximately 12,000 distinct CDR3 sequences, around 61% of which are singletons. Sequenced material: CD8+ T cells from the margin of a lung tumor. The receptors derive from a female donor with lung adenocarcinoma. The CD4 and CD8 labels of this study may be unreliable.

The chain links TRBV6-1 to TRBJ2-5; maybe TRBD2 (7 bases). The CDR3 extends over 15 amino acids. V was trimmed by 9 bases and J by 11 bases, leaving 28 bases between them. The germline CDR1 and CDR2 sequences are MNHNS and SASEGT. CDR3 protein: CARGPGGGGPDTQYF. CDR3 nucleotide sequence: TGTGCCAGGGGTCCGGGGGGCGGGGGACCAGATACGCAGTACTTC.

The CDR3 DNA reads TGTGCCAGCAGCCCAACAGGTGGCTCTGAGCAGTTCTTC. It translates to CASSPTGGSEQFF. The V gene is TRBV11-2, the J gene TRBJ2-1; the D gene is possibly TRBD1 (5 bases). This CDR3 is built from 13 residues. Germline assignment: CDR1 SGHAT and CDR2 FQNNGV. V lost 5 bases and J 9 bases, leaving 14 bases between the germline ends.

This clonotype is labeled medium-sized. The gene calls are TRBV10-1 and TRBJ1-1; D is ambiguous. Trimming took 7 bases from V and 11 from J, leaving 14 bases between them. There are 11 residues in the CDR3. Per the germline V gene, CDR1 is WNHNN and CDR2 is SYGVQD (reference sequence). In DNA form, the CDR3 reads TGCGCCAGCACCCGGGTCCCGGGGGCTTTCTTT. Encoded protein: CASTRVPGAFF.

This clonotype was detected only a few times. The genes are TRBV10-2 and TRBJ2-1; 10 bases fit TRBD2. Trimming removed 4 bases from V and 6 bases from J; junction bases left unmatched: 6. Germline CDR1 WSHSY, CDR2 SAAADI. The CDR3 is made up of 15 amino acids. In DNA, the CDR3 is TGCGCCAGCAGTGTATCTAGCGGGAGTGTCAATGAGCAGTTCTTC. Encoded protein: CASSVSSGSVNEQFF.

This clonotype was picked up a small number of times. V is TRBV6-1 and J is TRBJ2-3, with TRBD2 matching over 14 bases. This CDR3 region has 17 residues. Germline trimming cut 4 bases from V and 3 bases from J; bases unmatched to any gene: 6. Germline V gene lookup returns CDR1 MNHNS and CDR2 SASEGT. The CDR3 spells CASSGPGTSGSTDTQYF. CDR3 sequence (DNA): TGTGCCAGCAGTGGACCCGGGACTAGCGGGAGTACAGATACGCAGTATTTT.

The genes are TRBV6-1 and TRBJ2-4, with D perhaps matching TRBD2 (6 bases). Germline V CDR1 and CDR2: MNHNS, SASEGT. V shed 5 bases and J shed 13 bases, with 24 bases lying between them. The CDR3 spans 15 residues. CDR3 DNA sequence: TGTGCCAGCAGTCCGGGCCTGGGGGGAAAAAATACGCAGTACTTC. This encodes CASSPGLGGKNTQYF.

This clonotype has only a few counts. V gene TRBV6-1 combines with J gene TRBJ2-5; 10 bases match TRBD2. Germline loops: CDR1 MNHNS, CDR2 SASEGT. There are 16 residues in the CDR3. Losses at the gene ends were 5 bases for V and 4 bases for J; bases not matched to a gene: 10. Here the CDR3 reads CASSPQLAGDGETQYF. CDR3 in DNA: TGTGCCAGCAGTCCCCAGCTAGCGGGAGACGGAGAGACCCAGTACTTC.

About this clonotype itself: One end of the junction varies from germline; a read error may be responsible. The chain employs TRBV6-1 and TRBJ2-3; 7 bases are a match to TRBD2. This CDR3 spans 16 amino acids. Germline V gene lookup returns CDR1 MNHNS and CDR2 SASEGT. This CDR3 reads CASRRSGPLSQNIQYF. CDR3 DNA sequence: TGTGCCAGCAGGCGTAGCGGGCCCCTGAGCCAAAATATTCAGTATTTC.

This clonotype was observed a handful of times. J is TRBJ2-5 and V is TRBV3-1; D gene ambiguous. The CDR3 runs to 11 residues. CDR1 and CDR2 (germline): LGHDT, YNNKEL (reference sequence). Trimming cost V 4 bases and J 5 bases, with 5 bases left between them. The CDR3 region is CASSLRETQYF. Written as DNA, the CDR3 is TGTGCCAGCAGCCTCAGGGAGACCCAGTACTTC.

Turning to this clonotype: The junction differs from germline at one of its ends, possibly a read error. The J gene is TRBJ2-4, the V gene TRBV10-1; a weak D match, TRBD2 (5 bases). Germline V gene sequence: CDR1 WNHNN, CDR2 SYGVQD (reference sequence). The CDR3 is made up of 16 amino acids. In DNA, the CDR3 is TGCGCCAGCAGTGATAAGGGCGGGTGGGCCAAAGACATGCAGTACTTC. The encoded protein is CASSDKGGWAKDMQYF.

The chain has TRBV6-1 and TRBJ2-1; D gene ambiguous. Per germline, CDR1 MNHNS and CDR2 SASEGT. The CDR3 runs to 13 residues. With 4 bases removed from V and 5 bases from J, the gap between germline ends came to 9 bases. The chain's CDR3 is CASSVVGDNEQFF. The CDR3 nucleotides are TGTGCCAGCAGTGTTGTTGGGGACAATGAGCAGTTCTTC.

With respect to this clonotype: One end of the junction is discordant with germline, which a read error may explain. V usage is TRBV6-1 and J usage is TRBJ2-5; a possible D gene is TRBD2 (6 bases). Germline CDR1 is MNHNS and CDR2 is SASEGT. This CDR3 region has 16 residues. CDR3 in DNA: TGTGCCAGCGGGGGGAGCGGGCACCGAGACCAAGAGACGCAGTACTTC. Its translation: CASGGSGHRDQETQYF.